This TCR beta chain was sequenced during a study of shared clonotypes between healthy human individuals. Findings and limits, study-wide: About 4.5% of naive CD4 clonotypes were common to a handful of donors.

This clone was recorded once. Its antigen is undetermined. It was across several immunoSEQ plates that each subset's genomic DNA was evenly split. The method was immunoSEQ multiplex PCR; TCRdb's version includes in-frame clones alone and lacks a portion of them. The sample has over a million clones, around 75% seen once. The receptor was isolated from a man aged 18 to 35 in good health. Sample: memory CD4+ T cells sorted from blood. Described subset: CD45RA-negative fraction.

The CDR3 nucleotides read TGTGCCAGTAGTACCTGGACAGGGTGGGCCACTGAAGCTTTCTTT. Amino acids: CASSTWTGWATEAFF. The rearrangement joins TRBV19 to TRBJ1-1; 8 bases line up with TRBD1. This CDR3 region has 15 residues. Unmatched junction bases numbered 8, after V lost 4 bases and J lost 4 bases. Germline-derived CDR1 and CDR2 are LNHDA and SQIVND (reference sequence).